This is a list of T cell receptor beta chains from one sample in a study of shared clonotypes between healthy human individuals. Libraries were prepared by immunoSEQ multiplex PCR; TCRdb keeps only in-frame clonotypes and omits some of them. The sample has a few hundred thousand clones; nearly 97% are singletons. Material for sequencing was naive CD8+ T cells sorted from blood. The source of these receptors is a woman aged 30 to 39 in good health. CDR3s leave out the opening cysteine and the closing phenylalanine or tryptophan. The size field is filled for only some rows; it gives once, few, many or a size class.

V gene: TRBV5-8
J gene: TRBJ1-1
clone size: -
CDR3 protein: ASSLGPGYMNTEAF

V gene: TRBV14
J gene: TRBJ1-1
clone size: -
CDR3 protein: ASSQERQGAGINTEAF

V gene: TRBV4-1
J gene: TRBJ2-2
clone size: -
CDR3 protein: ASSQRTGLTGELF

V gene: TRBV2
J gene: TRBJ2-7
clone size: -
CDR3 protein: ASSAGSGTSYEQY

V gene: TRBV28
J gene: TRBJ2-7
clone size: once
CDR3 protein: ASSEIAVKSSYEQY

V gene: TRBV6-1
J gene: TRBJ2-1
clone size: -
CDR3 protein: ASSEAPGLLSSYNEQF

V gene: TRBV2
J gene: TRBJ2-7
clone size: once
CDR3 protein: ASTPTGRSSYEQY

V gene: TRBV7-9
J gene: TRBJ1-1
clone size: -
CDR3 protein: ASSSIYRGVTEAF

V gene: TRBV11-2
J gene: TRBJ2-7
clone size: -
CDR3 protein: ASSLRPTRIAGFYEQY

V gene: TRBV6-5
J gene: TRBJ2-1
clone size: -
CDR3 protein: ASSRGLAGDNEQF

V gene: TRBV27
J gene: TRBJ2-3
clone size: -
CDR3 protein: ASSLSAGSTDTQY

V gene: TRBV30
J gene: TRBJ1-2
clone size: -
CDR3 protein: AWYPLTGGARGYT

V gene: TRBV28
J gene: TRBJ2-1
clone size: once
CDR3 protein: ASSPRVLSYNEQF

V gene: TRBV2
J gene: TRBJ1-5
clone size: -
CDR3 protein: ASSDEDSHNQPQH

V gene: TRBV27
J gene: TRBJ2-1
clone size: -
CDR3 protein: ASSHGTIGSSYNEQF

V gene: TRBV9
J gene: TRBJ2-2
clone size: -
CDR3 protein: ASSVAGGITGELF

V gene: TRBV27
J gene: TRBJ1-2
clone size: -
CDR3 protein: ASGTTGGVYGYT

V gene: TRBV13
J gene: TRBJ2-7
clone size: -
CDR3 protein: ASSSRDRSYEQY

V gene: TRBV28
J gene: TRBJ2-1
clone size: -
CDR3 protein: ASSPGTSGNEQF

V gene: TRBV7-9
J gene: TRBJ2-7
clone size: -
CDR3 protein: ASSPRLAGGPTYEQY

V gene: TRBV6-5
J gene: TRBJ2-7
clone size: -
CDR3 protein: ASSYSGGIYEQY

V gene: TRBV14
J gene: TRBJ2-1
clone size: once
CDR3 protein: ASSPPGDDEQF

V gene: TRBV10-1
J gene: TRBJ2-7
clone size: -
CDR3 protein: ASSGLAGGPYEQY

V gene: TRBV6-6
J gene: TRBJ1-4
clone size: -
CDR3 protein: ASSSRRGTNEKLF

V gene: TRBV5-4
J gene: TRBJ2-3
clone size: -
CDR3 protein: ASSLSYTDTQY

V gene: TRBV27
J gene: TRBJ2-7
clone size: -
CDR3 protein: ASSYTTGYEQY